This is a list of T cell receptor beta chains from one sample in a study of long-term antiretroviral therapy in people with HIV. Libraries were prepared by immunoSEQ multiplex PCR; TCRdb keeps only in-frame clonotypes and omits some of them. The data show about 27,000 clones, around 76% seen once. Sequenced here: unsorted PBMCs, sampled 0.5 years after starting antiretroviral therapy. The receptors derive from a woman aged 40 to 50 with HIV. The CDR3 runs from the conserved cysteine through the conserved F or W. A D gene is named only where the DNA matches it firmly. Clone size is stated in some rows and not others, as once, few, many or a class when expanded.

>.|TRBJ2-5|.|TRBV18
CASSPRQVPPQEGSQYF
TGTGCCAGCTCACCCCGACAGGTTCCCCCCCAAGAGGGGTCCCAGTACTTC
>.|TRBJ1-1|.|TRBV5-6
CASSPGDVGEGTEAFF
TGTGCCAGCAGCCCGGGAGATGTAGGGGAAGGGACTGAAGCTTTCTTT
>.|TRBJ1-1|TRBD1|TRBV6-9
CASSYPGQGRHTEAFF
TGTGCCAGCAGTTATCCGGGACAGGGGCGTCACACTGAAGCTTTCTTT
>.|TRBJ2-5|.|TRBV11-3
CASSLDQGSQETQYF
TGTGCCAGCAGCTTAGATCAGGGGTCGCAAGAGACCCAGTACTTC
>.|TRBJ2-7|TRBD2|TRBV4-3
CASSSWFRRGAVYEQYF
TGCGCCAGCAGCAGCTGGTTCCGGCGGGGGGCCGTCTACGAGCAGTACTTC
>.|TRBJ2-3|.|TRBV5-1
CASSLFIGGPSTDTQYF
TGCGCCAGCAGCTTGTTTATCGGGGGCCCTAGCACAGATACGCAGTATTTT
>.|TRBJ2-2|.|TRBV6-6
CATKGRLTNTGELFF
TGTGCCACTAAGGGGCGTCTCACGAACACCGGGGAGCTGTTTTTT
>.|TRBJ2-5|TRBD2|TRBV7-8
CASSLGTRTTQTQYF
TGTGCCAGCAGCCTCGGGACTAGGACAACGCAGACCCAGTACTTC
>few|TRBJ2-5|TRBD2|TRBV5-4
CASSVGTSGGIETQYF
TGTGCCAGCAGCGTCGGGACTAGCGGGGGGATAGAGACCCAGTACTTC
>.|TRBJ2-1|.|TRBV4-3
CASSVLGRNEQFF
TGCGCCAGCAGCGTCCTTGGCCGCAATGAGCAGTTCTTC
>.|TRBJ2-2|TRBD2|TRBV6-5
CASKPGGDTGELFF
TGTGCCAGCAAACCGGGGGGGGACACCGGGGAGCTGTTTTTT
>.|TRBJ1-2|.|TRBV27
CASSPADSYGYTF
TGTGCCAGCAGTCCTGCAGACAGCTATGGCTACACCTTC
>few|TRBJ2-7|.|TRBV14
CASSQTGRWVEQYF
TGTGCCAGCAGCCAAACAGGGAGGTGGGTCGAGCAGTACTTC
>few|TRBJ1-2|.|TRBV7-9
CASSFAGGRYGYTF
TGTGCCAGCAGCTTCGCGGGAGGCCGATATGGCTACACCTTC
>.|TRBJ1-6|.|TRBV19
CASSPVQGWNSPLHF
TGTGCCAGTAGTCCGGTACAGGGCTGGAATTCACCCCTCCACTTT
>.|TRBJ1-1|.|TRBV6-5
CASTIPGVTEAFF
TGTGCCAGCACCATACCAGGGGTGACTGAAGCTTTCTTT
>.|TRBJ2-7|.|TRBV5-5
CASSRLVDEQYF
TGTGCCAGCAGTCGACTAGTCGACGAGCAGTACTTC
>.|TRBJ2-5|TRBD2|TRBV7-3
CASAPSGDTETQYF
TGTGCCAGCGCGCCTAGCGGTGATACGGAGACCCAGTACTTC
>few|TRBJ1-1|.|TRBV9
CASSVGGAVYPNTEAFF
TGTGCCAGCAGCGTCGGAGGAGCAGTCTATCCGAACACTGAAGCTTTCTTT
>once|TRBJ1-1|TRBD1|TRBV4-1
CASSQRRDRAIVLNTEAFF
TGCGCCAGCAGCCAGAGGAGGGACAGGGCTATCGTGTTGAACACTGAAGCTTTCTTT
>.|TRBJ1-4|TRBD1|TRBV5-1
CASSLMTGANEKLFF
TGCGCCAGCAGCTTGATGACAGGGGCTAATGAAAAACTGTTTTTT
>.|TRBJ2-5|.|TRBV2
CASSERGAGETQYF
TGTGCCAGCAGTGAGAGGGGCGCGGGAGAGACCCAGTACTTC
>.|TRBJ1-5|.|TRBV5-8
CASSLMAYSNQPQHF
TGTGCCAGCAGCTTGATGGCATATAGCAATCAGCCCCAGCATTTT
>.|TRBJ2-5|.|TRBV5-6
CASSLVGGAGETQYF
TGTGCCAGCAGCTTGGTTGGGGGGGCGGGAGAGACCCAGTACTTC
>few|TRBJ1-3|.|TRBV4-3
CASSETDSGNTIYF
TGCGCCAGCAGCGAGACAGACTCTGGAAACACCATATATTTT
>.|TRBJ2-2|.|TRBV7-8
CASSSTTFVHTGELFF
TGTGCCAGCAGCTCTACTACTTTTGTACACACCGGGGAGCTGTTTTTT
>once|TRBJ1-5|.|TRBV5-1
CASSPEGGSAGPQHF
TGCGCCAGCAGCCCGGAGGGAGGGTCGGCGGGGCCCCAGCATTTT
>.|TRBJ1-1|TRBD1|TRBV25-1
CASRAGGRNTEAFF
TGTGCCAGCAGGGCAGGGGGCCGGAACACTGAAGCTTTCTTT
>.|TRBJ2-5|.|TRBV7-2
CASSSLSETQYF
TGTGCCAGCAGCTCCTTGTCGGAGACCCAGTACTTC
>.|TRBJ2-4|TRBD2|TRBV7-2
CASSLVGGTKNIQYF
TGTGCCAGCAGCTTAGTGGGGGGGACCAAAAACATTCAGTACTTC
>.|TRBJ1-1|TRBD1|TRBV25-1
CASNRQGRADEAFF
TGTGCCAGTAATCGACAGGGTCGGGCTGATGAAGCTTTCTTT
>few|TRBJ2-2|.|TRBV9
CASSVQGSGELFF
TGTGCCAGCAGCGTTCAGGGGTCCGGGGAGCTGTTTTTT
>few|TRBJ1-6|.|TRBV7-8
CASSLTEGNSPLHF
TGTGCCAGCAGCCTGACAGAGGGTAATTCACCCCTCCACTTT
>.|TRBJ1-6|TRBD1|TRBV5-1
CASSLGTGEDSPLHF
TGCGCCAGCAGCTTGGGGACAGGGGAAGACTCACCCCTCCACTTT
>.|TRBJ2-6|TRBD1|TRBV4-2
CASSHDRGPGANVLTF
TGTGCCAGCAGCCACGACAGGGGGCCTGGGGCCAACGTCCTGACTTTC
>.|TRBJ2-7|.|TRBV7-2
CASRLPGTQEQYF
TGTGCCAGCAGACTACCGGGAACCCAAGAGCAGTACTTC
>.|TRBJ2-7|TRBD2|TRBV4-1
CASSFRLQAGVTTLSSYEQYF
TGCGCCAGCAGCTTTCGATTACAAGCGGGGGTCACCACACTGAGCTCCTACGAGCAGTACTTC
>.|TRBJ1-1|.|TRBV4-3
CASSQDDSYREAFF
TGCGCCAGCAGCCAAGATGACAGCTACCGTGAAGCTTTCTTT
>.|TRBJ1-3|TRBD1|TRBV5-5
CASSLAGTGTAGNTIYF
TGTGCCAGCAGCTTGGCCGGGACAGGAACCGCTGGAAACACCATATATTTT
>.|TRBJ2-3|.|TRBV27
CASSLKGRTSTDTQYF
TGTGCCAGCAGTCTGAAGGGGCGGACTAGCACAGATACGCAGTATTTT
>few|TRBJ2-1|TRBD1|TRBV13
CASSATGGGHNEQFF
TGTGCCAGCAGCGCGACAGGGGGCGGCCACAATGAGCAGTTCTTC
>.|TRBJ1-6|TRBD1|TRBV2
CASTGQGSQNSPLHF
TGTGCCAGCACTGGACAGGGTTCACAAAATTCACCCCTCCACTTT
>.|TRBJ2-7|TRBD1|TRBV5-8
CASSSRDRGSYEQYF
TGTGCCAGCAGCTCCCGGGACAGGGGTTCCTACGAGCAGTACTTC
>once|TRBJ1-1|.|TRBV29-1
CSARKGGSLNTEAFF
TGCAGCGCTCGAAAAGGAGGGTCCCTGAACACTGAAGCTTTCTTT
>few|TRBJ2-7|.|TRBV9
CASSVGYTSYEQYF
TGTGCCAGCAGCGTAGGGTACACGTCCTACGAGCAGTACTTC
>.|TRBJ1-6|.|TRBV4-2
CASSQDTILNNSPLHF
TGTGCCAGCAGCCAAGACACAATCTTAAATAATTCACCCCTCCACTTT
>once|TRBJ2-3|.|TRBV29-1
CSVEWWGAENTDTQYF
TGCAGCGTTGAGTGGTGGGGGGCAGAAAACACAGATACGCAGTATTTT
>.|TRBJ2-1|.|TRBV14
CASSQDETDSYNEQFF
TGTGCCAGCAGCCAAGATGAGACGGACTCCTACAATGAGCAGTTCTTC
>.|TRBJ1-1|TRBD1|TRBV4-1
CASSQWDRNTEAFF
TGCGCCAGCAGCCAGTGGGACAGAAACACTGAAGCTTTCTTT